This entry features one T cell receptor beta chain sequence. Its antigen remains unknown. This record belongs to a study of shared clonotypes between healthy human individuals. Study-wide results and limits: Clonotype sharing across a few donors was observed for around 5% of naive CD4 clonotypes. Rarefaction exposed incomplete sorted-subset sequencing despite large depth.

Authors' processing steps: As immunoSEQ supplied junction-only sequences (without quality scores), filtering differed. Produced via immunoSEQ multiplex PCR; TCRdb's table is partial and in-frame only. The V and J calls and clone size are taken from that table; D and trimming were inferred from the DNA. Counted here are about 1,900,000 clones, over 85% occurring once; the ten biggest clones make up around 1.2%. CDR1 SNHLY and CDR2 FYNNEI come from the germline V gene. CDR3 length equals 14 residues. Germline trimming cut 3 bases from V and 3 bases from J; bases unmatched to any gene: 5. CD45RO-negative CD8 cells positively selected for CCR7 made up the naive population, which excluded terminally differentiated effector memory CD45RA+ cells. There were no recent acute infections or vaccinations among the donors, who were healthy HIV-negative adults.

V usage is TRBV2 and J usage is TRBJ2-7; 7 bases are shared with TRBD1. The clonotype originates from a man aged 18 to 35 in good health. The sequenced material came from naive CD8+ T cells sorted from blood. This CDR3 reads CASSETGWGYEQYF. CDR3 coding DNA: TGTGCCAGCAGTGAGACAGGGTGGGGCTACGAGCAGTACTTC.